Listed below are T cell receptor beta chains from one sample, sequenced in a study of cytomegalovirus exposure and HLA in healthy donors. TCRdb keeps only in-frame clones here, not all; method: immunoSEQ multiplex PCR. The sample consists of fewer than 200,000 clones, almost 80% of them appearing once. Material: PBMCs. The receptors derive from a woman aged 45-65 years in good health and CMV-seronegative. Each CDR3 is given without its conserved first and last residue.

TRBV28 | ASRAGGTARQSTDTQY
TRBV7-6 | ASGQTLQADTIY
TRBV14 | ASSQRRPGGANVLT
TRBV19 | ASRRDRDNQPQH
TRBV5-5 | ASSPPGQGVETQY
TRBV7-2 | ASSFSQETQY
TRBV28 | ASSFPSGTGGYGYT
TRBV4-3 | ASSPGDYNEQF
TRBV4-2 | ASSQAGQGNKNSPLH
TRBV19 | ATSWDRGENQPQH
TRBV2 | ARQAQGDRGETNTEAF
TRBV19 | ASSISGVRTEAF
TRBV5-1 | ASSPPGQGTEEQY
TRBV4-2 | ASSQDLSGTDTQY
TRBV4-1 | ASSRGTGESIGNQPQH
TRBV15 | ATSSRDSEQF
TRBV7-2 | ASSLARQGASGNTIY
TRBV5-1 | ASSLGQGASGELF
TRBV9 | ASTFGVEETQY
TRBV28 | ASSLTGGETQY
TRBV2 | ASRGLARSTDTQY
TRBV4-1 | ASSQLGRGTTNEKLF
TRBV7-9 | ASSLPGNRAAGELF
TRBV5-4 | ASSLDRVLTGNTIY
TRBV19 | ASSVSEGGRTEAF
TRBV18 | ASSLGSLAGLGQETQY
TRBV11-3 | ASSLDGVGLSTDTQY
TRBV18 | ASSPGTDYEQY
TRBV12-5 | ASGFLSPYSGGAYEQY
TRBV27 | ASSLSAGLNEQY
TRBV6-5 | ASSAGSHNEQF
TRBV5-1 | ASSLVDGDRVYNEQF
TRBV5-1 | ASSLLGGTGELF
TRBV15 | ATSRGSGLATNEKLF
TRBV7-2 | ASSLGPRGEVNEQF
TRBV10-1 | ASSESNSGAYEQY
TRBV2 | ASSVHSGGLNTGELF
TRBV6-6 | ASSYSPGLGDTQY
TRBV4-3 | ASSQDGTVIDTQY
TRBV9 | ASSVDGVPYEQY
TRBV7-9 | ASSSSPAGGSYNEQF
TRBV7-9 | ASSLTRDSHDGQPQH
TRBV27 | ASKEGVYSNQPQH
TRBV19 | ASSIVRAGVNTEAF
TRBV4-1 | ASSQDRASGSYEQY
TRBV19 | ASSRGGDTHEAF
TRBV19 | ASSGGQGAHGYT
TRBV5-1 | ASSLAGISGYEQY
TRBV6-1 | ASRSGGVGTYEQY
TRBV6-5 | ASSYGGGTVNYGYT
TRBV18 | ASSPNRDRPYEQY
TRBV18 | ASSPGTGADYGYT
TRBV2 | ATQWEFNTDTQY
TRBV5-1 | ASSLAGTDNSPLH
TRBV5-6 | ASSLGGSKNIQY